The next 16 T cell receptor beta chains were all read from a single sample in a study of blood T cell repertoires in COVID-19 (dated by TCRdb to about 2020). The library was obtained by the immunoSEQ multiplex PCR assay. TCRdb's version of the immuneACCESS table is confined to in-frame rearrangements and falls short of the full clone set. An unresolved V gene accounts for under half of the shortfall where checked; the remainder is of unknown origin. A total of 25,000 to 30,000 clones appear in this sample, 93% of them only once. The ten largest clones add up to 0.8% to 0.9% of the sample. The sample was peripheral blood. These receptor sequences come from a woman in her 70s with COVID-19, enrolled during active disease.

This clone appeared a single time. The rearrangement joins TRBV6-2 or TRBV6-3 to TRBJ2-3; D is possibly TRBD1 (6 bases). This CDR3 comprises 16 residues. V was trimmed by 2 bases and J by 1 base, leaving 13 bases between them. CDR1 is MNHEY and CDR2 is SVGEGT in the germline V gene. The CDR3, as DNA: TGTGCCAGCAGTTACGGGGTTAGGACAGGCACAGATACGCAGTATTTT. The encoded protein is CASSYGVRTGTDTQYF.

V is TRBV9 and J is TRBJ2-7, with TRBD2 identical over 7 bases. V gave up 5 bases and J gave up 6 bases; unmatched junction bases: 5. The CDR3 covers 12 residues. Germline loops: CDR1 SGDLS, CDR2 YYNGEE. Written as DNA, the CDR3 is TGTGCCAGCAGGGGGGAGGGTCTCGAGCAGTACTTC. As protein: CASRGEGLEQYF.

The CDR3 loop reads CASSIDQMRLRGSGFNQPQHF. DNA of the CDR3: TGTGCCAGTAGTATAGACCAAATGCGGCTTCGGGGCAGCGGGTTTAATCAGCCCCAGCATTTT. V gene TRBV19 combines with J gene TRBJ1-5; weak D call: TRBD1 (5 bases). Germline V lookup: CDR1 LNHDA, CDR2 SQIVND (reference sequence). This CDR3 comprises 21 residues. Trimming cost V 0 bases and J 4 bases, with 28 bases left between them.

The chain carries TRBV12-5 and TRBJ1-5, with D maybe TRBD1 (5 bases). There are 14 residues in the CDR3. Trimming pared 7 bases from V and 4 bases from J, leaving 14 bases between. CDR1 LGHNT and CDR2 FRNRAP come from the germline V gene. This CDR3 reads CASAEGLTNQPQHF. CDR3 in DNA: TGTGCTAGTGCCGAGGGACTGACTAATCAGCCCCAGCATTTT.

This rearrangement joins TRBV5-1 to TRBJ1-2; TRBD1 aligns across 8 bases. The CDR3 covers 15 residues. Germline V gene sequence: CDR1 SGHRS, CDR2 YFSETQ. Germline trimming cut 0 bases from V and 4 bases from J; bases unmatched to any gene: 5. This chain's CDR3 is CASSLVDRESYGYTF. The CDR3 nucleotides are TGCGCCAGCAGCTTGGTGGACAGGGAAAGCTATGGCTACACCTTC. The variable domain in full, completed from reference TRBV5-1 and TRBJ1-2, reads KAGVTQTPRYLIKTRGQQVTLSCSPISGHRSVSWYQQTPGQGLQFLFEYFSETQRNKGNFPGRFSGRQFSNSRSEMNVSTLELGDSALYLCASSLVDRESYGYTFGSGTRLTVV.

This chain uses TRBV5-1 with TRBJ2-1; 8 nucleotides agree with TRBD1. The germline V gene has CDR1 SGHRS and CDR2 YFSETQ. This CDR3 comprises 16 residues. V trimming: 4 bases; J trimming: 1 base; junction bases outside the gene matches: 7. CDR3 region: CASSRWTGTSYNEQFF. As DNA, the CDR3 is TGCGCCAGCAGCCGTTGGACAGGGACTTCCTACAATGAGCAGTTCTTC.

CDR3 nucleotide sequence: TGTGCCAGCAGTTTGGGGCAGAATGAAAAACTGTTTTTT. This codes for CASSLGQNEKLFF. The rearrangement uses TRBV28 and TRBJ1-4; TRBD1 is a possible D gene (5 bases). Germline V gene data show CDR1 as MDHEN and CDR2 as SYDVKM. V was trimmed by 3 bases and J by 5 bases, leaving 7 bases between them. This CDR3 has 13 amino acids.

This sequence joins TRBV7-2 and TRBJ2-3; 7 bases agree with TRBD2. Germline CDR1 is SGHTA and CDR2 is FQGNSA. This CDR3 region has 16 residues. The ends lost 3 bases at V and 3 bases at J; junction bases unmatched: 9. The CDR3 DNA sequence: TGTGCCAGCAGCTTTGTGGGCGGGAGAGTGACAGATACGCAGTATTTT. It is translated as CASSFVGGRVTDTQYF.

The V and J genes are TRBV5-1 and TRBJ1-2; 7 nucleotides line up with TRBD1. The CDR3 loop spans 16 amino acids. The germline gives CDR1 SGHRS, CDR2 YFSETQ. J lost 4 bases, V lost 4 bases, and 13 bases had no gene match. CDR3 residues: CASSPGGVQGGYGYTF. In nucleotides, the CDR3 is TGCGCCAGCAGCCCAGGGGGTGTCCAGGGTGGCTATGGCTACACCTTC.

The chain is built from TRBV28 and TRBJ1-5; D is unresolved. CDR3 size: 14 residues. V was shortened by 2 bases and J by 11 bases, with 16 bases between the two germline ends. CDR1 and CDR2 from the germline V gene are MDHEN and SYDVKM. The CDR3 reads CASSLTPGSLTQHF. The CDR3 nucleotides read TGTGCCAGCAGTTTAACTCCAGGATCATTAACCCAGCATTTT.

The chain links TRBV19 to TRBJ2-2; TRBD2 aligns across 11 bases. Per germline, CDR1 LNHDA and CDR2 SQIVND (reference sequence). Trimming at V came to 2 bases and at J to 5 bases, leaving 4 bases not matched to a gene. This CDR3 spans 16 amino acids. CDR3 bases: TGTGCCAGTAGTATAAATAGCGGGAGGGCAACCGGGGAGCTGTTTTTT. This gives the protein CASSINSGRATGELFF.

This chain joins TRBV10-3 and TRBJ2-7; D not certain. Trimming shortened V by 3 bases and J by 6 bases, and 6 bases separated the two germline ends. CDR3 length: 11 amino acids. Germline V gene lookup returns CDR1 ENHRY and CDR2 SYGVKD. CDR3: CAISDLAEQYF. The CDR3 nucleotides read TGTGCCATCAGTGACCTGGCCGAGCAGTACTTC.

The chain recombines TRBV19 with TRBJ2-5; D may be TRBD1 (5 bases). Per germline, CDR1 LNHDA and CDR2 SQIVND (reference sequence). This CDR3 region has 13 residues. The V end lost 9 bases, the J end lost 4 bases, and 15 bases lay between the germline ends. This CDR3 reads CASSQGPRETQYF. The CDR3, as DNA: TGTGCCAGCTCCCAGGGCCCCCGAGAGACCCAGTACTTC.

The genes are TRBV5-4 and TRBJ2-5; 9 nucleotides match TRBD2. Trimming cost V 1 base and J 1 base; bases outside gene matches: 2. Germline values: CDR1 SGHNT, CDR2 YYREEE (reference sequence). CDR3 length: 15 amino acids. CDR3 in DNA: TGTGCCAGCAGCTTGACTAGCGGGTTCCAAGAGACCCAGTACTTC. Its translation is CASSLTSGFQETQYF.

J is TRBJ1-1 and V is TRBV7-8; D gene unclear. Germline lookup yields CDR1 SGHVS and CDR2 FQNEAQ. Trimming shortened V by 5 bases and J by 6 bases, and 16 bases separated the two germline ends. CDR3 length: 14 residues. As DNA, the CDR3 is TGTGCCAGCAGCCTAGGGTGGGCCGACGCTGAAGCTTTCTTT. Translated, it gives CASSLGWADAEAFF.

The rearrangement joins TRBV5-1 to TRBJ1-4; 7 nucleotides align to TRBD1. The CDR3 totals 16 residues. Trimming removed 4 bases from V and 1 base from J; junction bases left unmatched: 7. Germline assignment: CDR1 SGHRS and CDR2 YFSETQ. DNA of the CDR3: TGCGCCAGCAGCCGGGGCCAGGGGGAAACTAATGAAAAACTGTTTTTT. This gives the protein CASSRGQGETNEKLFF.